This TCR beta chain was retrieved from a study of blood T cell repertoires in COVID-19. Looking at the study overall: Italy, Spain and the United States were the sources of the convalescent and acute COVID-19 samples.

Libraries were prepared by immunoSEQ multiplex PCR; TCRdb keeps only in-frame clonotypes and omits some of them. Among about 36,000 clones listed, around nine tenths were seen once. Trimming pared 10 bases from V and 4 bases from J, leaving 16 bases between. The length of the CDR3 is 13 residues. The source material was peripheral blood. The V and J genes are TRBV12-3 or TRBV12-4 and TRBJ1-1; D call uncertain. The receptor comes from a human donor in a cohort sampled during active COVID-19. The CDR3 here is CATSQPPGTEAFF. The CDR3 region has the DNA TGTGCCACAAGTCAACCGCCGGGCACTGAAGCTTTCTTT.